This TCR beta chain originates from a study of blood T cells in healthy people across ages. The study, taken as a whole, reports: Fewer expanded clones and more diversity marked long-lived versus aged donors.

In the case of this clonotype: What it binds is not known.

Then a second PCR, running roughly 7 to 11 cycles, was carried out with a sample-barcoded 5' primer and a J-beta primer mix. One entry per CDR3 protein, called by TCRdb with MiXCR from the 5' RACE reads. The data contain 1.4 million or so distinct CDR3 sequences, 42% of them singletons. The source material was blood. This sequence was found in a woman between 18 and 29 years old in good health.

The CDR3 reads CSARPLAQYGYTF. The DNA for the CDR3 is TGCAGTGCAAGACCCCTAGCCCAATATGGCTACACCTTC. The chain is built from TRBV20-1 and TRBJ1-2, with D hard to call. Germline CDR1 reads DFQATT; CDR2 reads SNEGSKA (reference sequence). The CDR3 has 13 residues. V lost 6 bases and J 5 bases, leaving 16 bases between the germline ends.